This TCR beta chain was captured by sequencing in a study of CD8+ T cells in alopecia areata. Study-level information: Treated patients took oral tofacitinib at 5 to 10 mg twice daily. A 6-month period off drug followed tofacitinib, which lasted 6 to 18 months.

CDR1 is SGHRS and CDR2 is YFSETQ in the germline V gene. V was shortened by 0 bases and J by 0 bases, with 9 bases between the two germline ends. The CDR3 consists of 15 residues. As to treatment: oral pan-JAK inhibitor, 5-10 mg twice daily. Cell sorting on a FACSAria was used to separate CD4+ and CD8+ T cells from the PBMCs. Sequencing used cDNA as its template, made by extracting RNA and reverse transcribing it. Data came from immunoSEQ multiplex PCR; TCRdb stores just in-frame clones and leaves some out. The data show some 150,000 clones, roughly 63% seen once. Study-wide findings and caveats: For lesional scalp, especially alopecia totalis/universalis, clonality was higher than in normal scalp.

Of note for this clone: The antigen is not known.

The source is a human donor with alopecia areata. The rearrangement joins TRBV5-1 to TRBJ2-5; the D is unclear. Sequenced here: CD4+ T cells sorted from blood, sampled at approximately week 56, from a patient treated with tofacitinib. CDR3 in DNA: TGCGCCAGCAGCTTGGACAGTAAGAACCAAGAGACCCAGTACTTC. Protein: CASSLDSKNQETQYF. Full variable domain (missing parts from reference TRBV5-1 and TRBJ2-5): KAGVTQTPRYLIKTRGQQVTLSCSPISGHRSVSWYQQTPGQGLQFLFEYFSETQRNKGNFPGRFSGRQFSNSRSEMNVSTLELGDSALYLCASSLDSKNQETQYFGPGTRLLVL.